One sample yielded the 27 T cell receptor beta chains listed below, sequenced in a study of CD8+ T cells in alopecia areata. Sequencing used cDNA as its template, made by extracting RNA and reverse transcribing it. Generated by immunoSEQ multiplex PCR, the TCRdb table keeps only in-frame clones and is missing some. The sample carries 110,000 to 150,000 clones, less than 65% recorded once. Material: CD8+ T cells sorted from blood. These receptors were taken from a human donor in good health.

Only a few counts were recorded for this clone. The chain links TRBV25-1 to TRBJ2-5; TRBD1 agrees at 7 bases. The J segment lost 7 bases and the V segment lost 4 bases, leaving 12 bases of the junction unmatched. The CDR3 extends over 15 amino acids. The germline V gene encodes CDR1 MGHDK and CDR2 SYGVNS. This CDR3 is CASSGRQGPAGTQYF. The CDR3 nucleotides are TGTGCCAGCAGTGGTCGACAGGGCCCAGCAGGGACCCAGTACTTC.

The gene calls are TRBV30 and TRBJ2-5; unclear D gene. With the DNA end fitting TRBJ2-7 better, the J assignment may be wrong. Germline lookup yields CDR1 GTSNPN and CDR2 SVGIG (reference sequence). This CDR3 has 17 amino acids. CDR3 sequence: CAWTKRVTFPTLYEQYF. CDR3 in DNA: TGTGCCTGGACCAAGAGAGTGACCTTCCCAACCCTCTACGAGCAGTACTTC.

The chain uses TRBV7-8 and TRBJ2-3, with D unclear. V dropped 5 bases and J dropped 5 bases, with 8 bases sitting between them. From germline, CDR1 is SGHVS and CDR2 FQNEAQ. The CDR3 has 12 amino acids. CDR3 nucleotides: TGTGCCAGCAGCCCTGTGGGAGATACGCAGTATTTT. Translated, it gives CASSPVGDTQYF. The whole variable domain, remainder taken from reference TRBV7-8 and TRBJ2-3, is GAGVSQSPRYKVAKRGQDVALRCDPISGHVSLFWYQQALGQGPEFLTYFQNEAQLDKSGLPSDRFFAERPEGSVSTLKIQRTQQEDSAVYLCASSPVGDTQYFGPGTRLTVL.

This clone came up a few times. The chain uses TRBV6-6 and TRBJ2-2; D unclear. Germline values: CDR1 MNHNY, CDR2 SVGAGI (reference sequence). This CDR3 is 13 amino acids long. V was shortened by 6 bases and J by 2 bases, with 7 bases between the two germline ends. The CDR3 DNA follows: TGTGCCAGCAGCCAGCTCAACACCGGGGAGCTGTTTTTT. Residues: CASSQLNTGELFF.

V is TRBV5-1 and J is TRBJ1-1; D is ambiguous. The CDR3 is 15 residues long. Germline CDR1 and CDR2: SGHRS and YFSETQ. V lost 3 bases and J 2 bases, leaving 14 bases between the germline ends. DNA for the CDR3: TGCGCCAGCAGCTCCCCGGGTGTTTCTAACACTGAAGCTTTCTTT. Amino acid sequence: CASSSPGVSNTEAFF.

This clone was seen a few times. The V call is TRBV6-1, the J call TRBJ2-1, with no clear D. V was trimmed by 5 bases and J by 8 bases, leaving 7 bases between them. Germline V gives CDR1 MNHNS, CDR2 SASEGT. This CDR3 spans 11 amino acids. CDR3: CASSWVDEQFF. CDR3 coding DNA: TGTGCCAGCAGTTGGGTGGATGAGCAGTTCTTC.

The rearrangement joins TRBV27 to TRBJ1-5, with 8 bases lining up with TRBD1. Germline CDR1 reads MNHEY; CDR2 reads SMNVEV (reference sequence). The CDR3 has 15 amino acids. Unmatched junction bases numbered 8, after V lost 6 bases and J lost 4 bases. The CDR3 DNA reads TGTGCCAGCAGGCCGGACAGGGCTCCTAATCAGCCCCAGCATTTT. This codes for CASRPDRAPNQPQHF.

The rearrangement joins TRBV29-1 to TRBJ2-1; TRBD2 matches at 10 bases. CDR3 length: 15 amino acids. The ends lost 1 base at V and 8 bases at J; junction bases unmatched: 8. Per the germline V gene, CDR1 is SQVTM and CDR2 is ANQGSEA. DNA of the CDR3: TGCAGCGTTGAAGCGAGCGGGAGGGCCTTTGATGAGCAGTTCTTC. It yields the protein CSVEASGRAFDEQFF.

V is TRBV13 and J is TRBJ2-2, with 7 bases that match TRBD1. This CDR3 is built from 15 residues. In germline, CDR1 is PRHDT, CDR2 FYEKMQ (reference sequence). Unmatched junction bases numbered 6, after V lost 5 bases and J lost 3 bases. The CDR3 DNA reads TGTGCCAGCAGCCTCCTGACAGGGCACACCGGGGAGCTGTTTTTT. Translating it yields CASSLLTGHTGELFF. Filled out from reference TRBV13 and TRBJ2-2, the complete variable domain reads AAGVIQSPRHLIKEKRETATLKCYPIPRHDTVYWYQQGPGQDPQFLISFYEKMQSDKGSIPDRFSAQQFSDYHSELNMSSLELGDSALYFCASSLLTGHTGELFFGEGSRLTVL.

The rearrangement uses TRBV15 and TRBJ1-2, with 8 bases lining up with TRBD1. The CDR3 extends over 16 amino acids. Germline loops: CDR1 LNHNV, CDR2 YYDKDF (reference sequence). V dropped 0 bases and J dropped 4; count of bases not matched to a gene: 7. The CDR3 DNA reads as TGTGCCACCAGCAGAGATCGGTCAGGGGGCGCCTATGGCTACACCTTC. Encoded protein: CATSRDRSGGAYGYTF.

CDR3 DNA: TGTGCCAGCAGCTTTCCAGGGTCGACAGGGATGGGAAATACGCAGTATTTT. Protein sequence: CASSFPGSTGMGNTQYF. The chain has TRBV5-4 and TRBJ2-3, with 7 bases identical to TRBD1. With V trimmed by 2 bases and J by 7 bases, 16 bases remained unmatched. The CDR3 is made up of 17 amino acids. Germline V gene data show CDR1 as SGHNT and CDR2 as YYREEE (reference sequence).

In DNA form, the CDR3 reads TGTGCCAGCAGTTGGGACTTCCAAGAGACCCAGTACTTC. It yields the protein CASSWDFQETQYF. The genes are TRBV7-2 and TRBJ2-5; maybe TRBD2 (6 bases). The CDR3 runs to 13 residues. Germline lookup yields CDR1 SGHTA and CDR2 FQGNSA. The V and J ends lost 6 bases and 1 base respectively, with 9 bases between them.

This clone appeared once. The V gene is TRBV2, the J gene TRBJ2-7, with D perhaps given as TRBD1 or TRBD2 (5 bases each). With 11 bases removed from V and 5 bases from J, the gap between germline ends came to 13 bases. This CDR3 has 11 amino acids. Germline V gene data show CDR1 as SNHLY and CDR2 as FYNNEI. The CDR3 is CAVSSGHEQYF. CDR3 coding DNA: TGTGCCGTATCATCGGGGCACGAGCAGTACTTC.

This clone was seen a handful of times. The J gene is TRBJ1-2, the V gene TRBV10-3; D unclear. The CDR3 runs to 13 residues. V gave up 9 bases and J gave up 6 bases, with 17 bases separating them. Looked up from germline, CDR1 is ENHRY and CDR2 is SYGVKD. DNA for the CDR3: TGTGCCATTCAGGAGGAGGGATTCCATGGCTACACCTTC. Translated, it gives CAIQEEGFHGYTF.

The genes are TRBV5-1 and TRBJ2-7; D is undetermined. The CDR3 is 15 residues long. CDR1 SGHRS and CDR2 YFSETQ come from the germline V gene. V gave up 0 bases and J gave up 0 bases, with 10 bases separating them. CDR3 in DNA: TGCGCCAGCAGCTTGGAGGTGTACGGCTCCTACGAGCAGTACTTC. Translating it yields CASSLEVYGSYEQYF.

The CDR3 protein is CASSSHSSNQPQHF. The CDR3 DNA reads as TGTGCCAGCAGTTCCCACAGTAGCAATCAGCCCCAGCATTTT. The chain combines TRBV27 with TRBJ1-5; no firm D call. CDR3 length equals 14 residues. The V and J ends lost 4 bases and 0 bases respectively, with 7 bases between them. Germline V lookup: CDR1 MNHEY, CDR2 SMNVEV (reference sequence).

This chain links TRBV11-2 with TRBJ2-3; D gene uncertain. The germline V and J ends were trimmed by 1 base and 6 bases, with 14 bases remaining between them. In germline, CDR1 is SGHAT, CDR2 FQNNGV. The CDR3 extends over 15 amino acids. The CDR3 spells CASSLAGPTGDTQYF. CDR3 DNA sequence: TGTGCCAGCAGCTTAGCAGGCCCTACTGGGGATACGCAGTATTTT.

Only a few counts were recorded for this clone. V usage is TRBV20-1 and J usage is TRBJ2-7; D gene unclear. The length of the CDR3 is 11 residues. V lost 5 bases and J 6 bases, leaving 11 bases between the germline ends. Per germline, CDR1 DFQATT and CDR2 SNEGSKA (reference sequence). The CDR3 nucleotides are TGCAGTGCTCTGACCCTCCTCGAGCAGTACTTC. Residues: CSALTLLEQYF.

The chain uses TRBV30 and TRBJ1-5, with 7 bases fitting TRBD1. Unmatched junction bases numbered 7, after V lost 4 bases and J lost 7 bases. The CDR3 has 13 residues. The germline gives CDR1 GTSNPN, CDR2 SVGIG (reference sequence). CDR3 protein: CAWKGGELQPQHF. In nucleotides, the CDR3 is TGTGCCTGGAAAGGGGGCGAGCTCCAGCCCCAGCATTTT.

The chain is built from TRBV15 and TRBJ2-2; 7 bases map to TRBD1. J was trimmed by 2 bases and V by 3 bases; bases with no gene match: 6. CDR3 length: 16 residues. Looked up from germline, CDR1 is LNHNV and CDR2 is YYDKDF (reference sequence). Here the CDR3 DNA reads TGTGCCACCAGCAGCGACGAGGGGGCAAACACCGGGGAGCTGTTTTTT. Protein sequence: CATSSDEGANTGELFF.

The rearrangement joins TRBV6-5 to TRBJ2-7, with 10 bases fitting TRBD2. The V and J ends lost 3 bases and 2 bases, in that order; junction bases with no gene match: 7. Germline lookup yields CDR1 MNHEY and CDR2 SVGAGI. The length of the CDR3 is 16 residues. This CDR3 reads CASSYQVGLAAYEQYF. CDR3 DNA sequence: TGTGCCAGCAGTTATCAGGTCGGACTAGCGGCCTACGAGCAGTACTTC.

This CDR3 is CASSLEAGGPETQYF. The CDR3 nucleotides read TGTGCCAGCAGCTTAGAAGCGGGAGGGCCGGAGACCCAGTACTTC. The chain combines TRBV11-2 with TRBJ2-5; TRBD2 matches 10 bases. The germline V gene encodes CDR1 SGHAT and CDR2 FQNNGV. Trimming took 0 bases from V and 5 from J; bases not matched to a gene: 3. This CDR3 is 15 amino acids long.

In its sample, this clone was seen a few times. The CDR3: CSVRGETYEQYF. The DNA for the CDR3 is TGCAGCGTCCGGGGGGAGACCTACGAGCAGTACTTC. The chain links TRBV29-1 to TRBJ2-7; 7 bases fit TRBD2. This CDR3 is 12 amino acids long. Germline assignment: CDR1 SQVTM and CDR2 ANQGSEA. Losses at the gene ends were 6 bases for V and 2 bases for J; bases not matched to a gene: 4.

The rearrangement joins TRBV7-2 to TRBJ2-5, with TRBD2 matching over 9 bases. Germline CDR1 is SGHTA and CDR2 is FQGNSA. J gave up 2 bases and V 3 bases, and 10 bases lay outside the gene matches. This CDR3 spans 17 amino acids. CDR3 residues: CASSFRWGSGRQETQYF. CDR3 bases: TGTGCCAGCAGCTTCCGTTGGGGAAGCGGGAGGCAAGAGACCCAGTACTTC.

This clone came up a few times. The chain carries TRBV4-1 and TRBJ2-7; D not certain. Germline V gene sequence: CDR1 MGHRA, CDR2 YSYEKL. Trimming shortened V by 1 base and J by 4 bases, and 11 bases separated the two germline ends. The CDR3 sequence is 14 residues long. In DNA, the CDR3 is TGCGCCAGCAGCCAAGGGACGTACGAATACGAGCAGTACTTC. This translates into CASSQGTYEYEQYF.

This chain joins TRBV5-1 and TRBJ2-1, with 7 positions matching TRBD2. The CDR3 loop spans 16 amino acids. Germline-derived CDR1 and CDR2 are SGHRS and YFSETQ. V shed 4 bases and J 0 bases; nucleotides not matched to a gene: 7. CDR3 region: CASSPGAGSSYNEQFF. The CDR3 DNA follows: TGCGCCAGCAGCCCCGGAGCGGGGAGCTCCTACAATGAGCAGTTCTTC.

The chain joins TRBV7-9 to TRBJ2-7; a weak D match, TRBD1 (5 bases). The CDR3 extends over 12 amino acids. Trimming left V 6 bases short and J 5 bases short, with 11 bases between. CDR1 and CDR2 from the germline V gene are SEHNR and FQNEAQ (reference sequence). This CDR3 is CASSLMGHEQYF. CDR3 coding DNA: TGTGCCAGCAGTCTTATGGGGCACGAGCAGTACTTC.